This is a list of T cell receptor beta chains from one sample in a study of T cell clonotyping in hematopoietic cell transplantation. Produced via immunoSEQ multiplex PCR; TCRdb's table is partial and in-frame only. This sample has roughly 13,000 clones; 70% to 80% occur once, and the top ten carry under 15%. The input for sequencing was peripheral blood mononuclear cells, taken 180 days after allogeneic stem cell transplant. These receptors came from a male patient aged 60-70 years who had an allogeneic stem cell transplant from an unrelated donor, so the T cells may come from the graft donor. Some clones in this sample may be carry-over from other donors' samples. CDR3s include the opening cysteine and the closing phenylalanine or tryptophan. D genes are given only for firm matches.

len	v_gene	j_gene	d_gene	CDR3nt	CDR3aa
14	TRBV5-6	TRBJ2-1	.	TGTGCCAGCAGCCAACCGGACACTTACAATGAGCAGTTCTTC	CASSQPDTYNEQFF
14	TRBV5-4	TRBJ1-2	.	TGTGCCAGCAGCTTGAAGGATACGGCTTATGGCTACACCTTC	CASSLKDTAYGYTF
14	TRBV28	TRBJ1-4	.	TGTGCCAGCAGAGGGACGGCAACTAATGAAAAACTGTTTTTT	CASRGTATNEKLFF
14	TRBV29-1	TRBJ2-2	TRBD2	TGCAGCGTTGAAAGTAGCGGGCCTACCGGGGAGCTGTTTTTT	CSVESSGPTGELFF
15	TRBV6-5	TRBJ2-5	.	TGTGCCAGCAGGCATACCTTCAGGGTAGGGGAGACCCAGTACTTC	CASRHTFRVGETQYF
15	TRBV19	TRBJ1-5	.	TGTGCCAGTAGTATTGACAGTTCATGGAATCAGCCCCAGCATTTT	CASSIDSSWNQPQHF
15	TRBV6-5	TRBJ1-6	.	TGTGCCAGCAGCCTGGGACATTTGCCGAATTCACCCCTCCACTTT	CASSLGHLPNSPLHF
14	TRBV2	TRBJ1-4	.	TGTGCCAGCGGGTTAGGACAGACGAATGAAAAACTGTTTTTT	CASGLGQTNEKLFF
13	TRBV9	TRBJ2-7	TRBD2	TGTGCCAGCAGCAAGGCGGGGGTTTACGAGCAGTACTTC	CASSKAGVYEQYF
15	TRBV6-1	TRBJ2-5	.	TGTGCCAGCAGTGAACCTAAAATGGGGCAAGAGACCCAGTACTTC	CASSEPKMGQETQYF